This T cell receptor beta chain was observed in a study of T-cell memory formation after mild COVID-19. Study-level information: The TCR clusters were mostly specific to one donor.

Study conclusions and caveats: Confirmation was lacking for SARS-CoV-2 specificity of second-wave clones that peaked on day 37. Later expanders leaned CD4+, whereas day 15 to 85 contracting clones were balanced CD4/CD8.

The CDR3 spans 12 residues. The V gene's germline CDR1 is MGHRA and CDR2 YSYEKL. Between the trimmed V and J ends, which lost 6 bases and 6 bases, there was a span of 9 bases. Only a few counts were recorded for this clonotype. Its target is not known. TCRdb re-derived calls from the 5' RACE reads in MiXCR, one entry per CDR3 protein. This table holds approximately 150,000 distinct CDR3 sequences, 15% to 20% found once. The chain links TRBV4-1 to TRBJ2-1; tentative D call: TRBD2 (7 bases). Input material: PBMCs or a T cell subset sorted from them (not recorded which). The source of this sequence is an adult woman who had mild COVID-19 (a few samples of this study predate the infection). Cell type and time point are not known. CDR3 region: CASSGGANEQFF. CDR3 coding DNA: TGCGCCAGCAGTGGGGGGGCCAATGAGCAGTTCTTC.